A selection of T cell receptor beta chains follows, all from one sample in a study of blood T cell repertoires in COVID-19. Libraries were prepared by immunoSEQ multiplex PCR; TCRdb keeps only in-frame clonotypes and omits some of them. The sample has 400,000 to 550,000 clones, about 85% seen once; the top ten hold about 2%. The sequenced sample consisted of PBMCs or T cells enriched from blood (not recorded which). The receptor set was obtained from a woman under 30 with acute COVID-19. CDR3s include the opening cysteine and the closing phenylalanine or tryptophan. Clone size appears in some rows only: once, few, many, or a class for an expanded clone.

v_gene	abundance	j_gene	CDR3aa
TRBV4-1	.	TRBJ2-3	CASKKVPGGTDTQYF
TRBV7-2	.	TRBJ1-1	CASSFQGSAEAFF
TRBV2	.	TRBJ1-1	CASDKGALTTAEAFF
TRBV7-9	.	TRBJ1-1	CASRRGGLNTEAFF
TRBV4-1	.	TRBJ2-7	CASSQKQRTGVYEQYF
TRBV4-1	.	TRBJ2-7	CASSQAATGVTYEQYF
TRBV29-1	.	TRBJ1-4	CSVDTGDANEKLFF
TRBV10-1	once	TRBJ2-7	CASSEFGGPYEQYF
TRBV6-2/TRBV6-3	.	TRBJ2-7	CASSYGPLYEQYF
TRBV4-1	few	TRBJ2-5	CASSQDFNRGEETQYF
TRBV6-5	few	TRBJ2-7	CASSYSSGAKGYEQYF
TRBV12-3/TRBV12-4	.	TRBJ2-7	CASKRDTTYEQYF
TRBV19	.	TRBJ1-6	CASSMGNVWTETPLHF
TRBV10-1	.	TRBJ1-1	CASSESTHGEGEAFF
TRBV10-3	.	TRBJ2-5	CATASGSQGAETQYF
TRBV10-3	.	TRBJ1-5	CAISESIQGRAYF
TRBV4-1	.	TRBJ1-1	CASSHLYRGRGNTEAFF
TRBV7-2	few	TRBJ2-7	CASSSRPTSGAYEQYF
TRBV5-1	.	TRBJ2-5	CASSLAKSRQHQETQYF
TRBV19	.	TRBJ2-1	CASSGTSGGGDEQFF
TRBV9	.	TRBJ2-3	CASSVGTGSTDTQYF
TRBV3-1/TRBV3-2	.	TRBJ2-7	CASGPSSGRAREQYF
TRBV6-5	.	TRBJ1-5	CASSTGQGPNQPQHF